A single sample is the source of the 16 T cell receptor beta chains below, sequenced in a study of post-analysis software for immune sequencing data. Study findings and constraints: The five TRBV segments detected at higher frequency in patients than in controls included TRBV5-6, TRBV5-1 and TRBV20-1.

Their recognized antigens are unknown. cDNA libraries for TCR beta contained unique molecular identifiers. TCRdb recomputed calls from the PCR reads with MiXCR, one row per CDR3 protein. There are some 800,000 distinct CDR3 sequences in the sample; roughly 50% occur only once, and around 4.7% lies in the top ten. The sequencing sample was made of blood. These receptors originate from a girl aged 5 to 17 with multiple sclerosis.

J is TRBJ2-7 and V is TRBV6-5; TRBD1 matches at 7 bases. This CDR3 is 16 amino acids long. Germline values: CDR1 MNHEY, CDR2 SVGAGI. Losses at the gene ends were 2 bases for V and 7 bases for J; bases not matched to a gene: 14. Here the CDR3 reads CASSYAWDSKMYEQYF. In nucleotides, the CDR3 is TGTGCCAGCAGTTACGCTTGGGACAGTAAAATGTATGAGCAGTACTTC.

This chain links TRBV12-3 or TRBV12-4 with TRBJ1-2, with D unresolved. V dropped 4 bases and J dropped 6 bases, with 18 bases sitting between them. This CDR3 comprises 15 residues. Here the CDR3 reads CASSSRSFGSDGYTF. The CDR3 bases are TGTGCCAGCAGTTCCCGTTCATTCGGGTCGGATGGCTACACCTTC.

This clonotype was counted between two and nine times. Given a much more abundant clone one base away, this may be a read error. The J gene is TRBJ2-1, the V gene TRBV7-3, with D possibly being TRBD2 (5 bases). V lost 5 bases to trimming and J lost 9 bases, with 14 bases between them. This CDR3 has 13 residues. Germline V gives CDR1 SGHTA, CDR2 FQGTGA. The CDR3 protein is CASSLRGRGEQFF. The CDR3, as DNA: TGTGCCAGCAGCCTTAGAGGGCGCGGTGAGCAGTTCTTC.

The CDR3 coding sequence is TGCAGCGCCCGATTGGGGATGAACACTGAAGCTTTCTTT. Translating it yields CSARLGMNTEAFF. V gene TRBV29-1 combines with J gene TRBJ1-1; D not certain. Germline V gene data show CDR1 as SQVTM and CDR2 as ANQGSEA. V gave up 7 bases and J gave up 0 bases, with 12 bases separating them. CDR3 size: 13 residues.

CDR3 sequence: CSAPRAGYTF. The CDR3 DNA reads TGCAGTGCGCCCAGGGCGGGCTACACCTTC. The genes are TRBV20-1 and TRBJ1-2; D is perhaps TRBD1 (5 bases). This CDR3 has 10 amino acids. Trimming removed 6 bases at V and 8 bases at J, with 10 bases between. Looked up from germline, CDR1 is DFQATT and CDR2 is SNEGSKA (reference sequence).

This clonotype turned up a few times. The chain employs TRBV6-5 and TRBJ2-3, with D unresolved. Germline assignment: CDR1 MNHEY and CDR2 SVGAGI. This CDR3 spans 12 amino acids. Trimming cost V 5 bases and J 5 bases, with 8 bases left between them. CDR3 residues: CASSIPGDTQYF. The CDR3 DNA sequence: TGTGCCAGCAGTATTCCAGGAGATACGCAGTATTTT.

The table lists this clonotype with many counts. CDR3 in amino acids: CASSSQGTRYEQYF. The CDR3 DNA follows: TGTGCCAGCAGTTCCCAGGGCACACGCTACGAGCAGTACTTC. The gene calls are TRBV6-5 and TRBJ2-7; perhaps TRBD1 as D (5 bases). V was clipped by 4 bases and J by 3 bases, with 13 bases between them. In germline, CDR1 is MNHEY, CDR2 SVGAGI. This CDR3 has 14 amino acids.

V and J are TRBV6-1 and TRBJ2-3; 12 bases line up with TRBD2. The V gene's germline CDR1 is MNHNS and CDR2 SASEGT. V was pared by 3 bases and J by 3 bases, with 4 bases of the junction left unmatched. The CDR3 sequence is 16 residues long. CDR3 nucleotides: TGTGCCAGCAGTGAGACTAGCGGGAGAGGGACAGATACGCAGTATTTT. Protein: CASSETSGRGTDTQYF.

The chain uses TRBV5-1 and TRBJ2-3, with D tentatively TRBD1 (5 bases). The CDR3 runs 16 residues. The germline CDR1 and CDR2 sequences are SGHRS and YFSETQ. V lost 0 bases to trimming and J lost 1 base, with 12 bases between them. CDR3 loop: CASSLEGIVGTDTQYF. As DNA, the CDR3 is TGCGCCAGCAGCTTGGAGGGGATCGTCGGCACAGATACGCAGTATTTT.

For the CDR3, the DNA is TGTGCCAGCAGTTTCCGGGGGCGCGGGTACAATGAGCAGTTCTTC. This sequence encodes CASSFRGRGYNEQFF. The V gene is TRBV28, the J gene TRBJ2-1, with D perhaps TRBD1 or TRBD2 (6 bases each). From germline, CDR1 is MDHEN and CDR2 SYDVKM. V was shortened by 3 bases and J by 4 bases, with 13 bases between the two germline ends. The CDR3 is 15 residues long.

V gene TRBV30 combines with J gene TRBJ1-5; the D is unclear. The CDR3 length is 15 residues. V was pared by 1 base and J by 6 bases, with 16 bases between. Germline CDR1 reads GTSNPN; CDR2 reads SVGIG (reference sequence). CDR3 in DNA: TGTGCCTGGAGTGACAACAGCCTGGGAGGTCAGCCCCAGCATTTT. This gives the protein CAWSDNSLGGQPQHF.

The CDR3 bases are TGTGCCACCCGACAGGCGGGGAATTCACCCCTCCACTTT. It specifies CATRQAGNSPLHF. The V gene is TRBV6-6, the J gene TRBJ1-6; TRBD1 is a possible D gene (6 bases). V lost 10 bases, J lost 7 bases, and 14 bases lay in between. Looked up from germline, CDR1 is MNHNY and CDR2 is SVGAGI (reference sequence). The CDR3 length is 13 residues.

This clonotype was observed once. This sequence joins TRBV9 and TRBJ1-5, with TRBD1 identical over 7 bases. J gave up 6 bases and V 0 bases, and 3 bases lay outside the gene matches. CDR1 is SGDLS and CDR2 is YYNGEE in the germline V gene. The CDR3 contains 14 residues. This CDR3 is CASSVGAGGQPQHF. DNA of the CDR3: TGTGCCAGCAGCGTAGGGGCAGGGGGTCAGCCCCAGCATTTT. The entire variable domain, with the rest obtained from reference TRBV9 and TRBJ1-5, is as follows: DSGVTQTPKHLITATGQRVTLRCSPRSGDLSVYWYQQSLDQGLQFLIQYYNGEERAKGNILERFSAQQFPDLHSELNLSSLELGDSALYFCASSVGAGGQPQHFGDGTRLSIL.

This clonotype has more than one count but fewer than ten. The chain has TRBV15 and TRBJ2-1; D possibly uses TRBD1 or TRBD2 (6 bases each). Per germline, CDR1 LNHNV and CDR2 YYDKDF (reference sequence). The CDR3 totals 16 residues. The ends were cut back, 0 bases at V and 6 bases at J, with 15 bases in the middle. The CDR3: CATSRDLGGVVNEQFF. The CDR3 bases are TGTGCCACCAGCAGAGATCTGGGGGGCGTTGTCAATGAGCAGTTCTTC.

The V gene is TRBV13, the J gene TRBJ2-1; D gene unclear. V lost 5 bases, J lost 6 bases, and 8 bases lay in between. This CDR3 comprises 12 residues. The germline CDR1 and CDR2 sequences are PRHDT and FYEKMQ (reference sequence). CDR3 DNA sequence: TGTGCCAGCAGCAAAGGCCGCAATGAGCAGTTCTTC. Residues: CASSKGRNEQFF.

The rearrangement uses TRBV7-3 and TRBJ1-1, with 7 nucleotides matching TRBD1. This CDR3 spans 14 amino acids. V trimming: 5 bases; J trimming: 5 bases; junction bases outside the gene matches: 8. CDR1 is SGHTA and CDR2 is FQGTGA in the germline V gene. CDR3 sequence (DNA): TGTGCCAGCAGCAAAGGGACAGCCCAAACTGAAGCTTTCTTT. Translated: CASSKGTAQTEAFF.